This entry is about one T cell receptor beta chain. This entry comes from a study of T cell changes during pregnancy in multiple sclerosis. Profiled with immunoSEQ multiplex PCR; TCRdb holds only in-frame clones, not every one. Among tens of thousands of clones listed, approximately 90% were seen once. J gave up 4 bases and V 4 bases, and 11 bases lay outside the gene matches. Germline values: CDR1 SGHTA, CDR2 FQGTGA. The CDR3 is 17 residues long. Here the sequenced sample was peripheral blood, taken before pregnancy. This clonotype originated in a female donor with multiple sclerosis, enrolled in a pregnancy study. The chain has TRBV7-3 and TRBJ2-1; 9 bases agree with TRBD2. CDR3 in amino acids: CASSSLPGLAGYNEQFF. CDR3 bases: TGTGCCAGCAGCTCCCTACCGGGGCTAGCGGGGTACAATGAGCAGTTCTTC.